This T cell receptor beta chain was captured by sequencing in a study of graft-versus-host responses after intestinal transplantation. Study context: Multivisceral, liver-intestinal, or isolated intestinal grafts went to recipients. Once they had received anti-thymocyte globulin induction, all recipients took tacrolimus and steroids for 2 to 4 years. Study results and limitations: The study associated peak circulating GvH clone levels with early post-transplant HvG declines.

With regard to this clone: The target antigen is unknown.

TCRdb keeps only in-frame clones here, not all; method: immunoSEQ multiplex PCR. The table records 85,000 to 100,000 clones, approximately 90% of them present only once. The TCR sequence derives from a human donor who received an intestinal transplant. Sequencing was performed on unstimulated CD4+ T cells sorted from spleen or lymph node cells, taken before intestinal transplant.

The CDR3 bases are TGCGCCAGCAGCCCGGGGACAGGTTGGGGCACAGATACGCAGTATTTT. This gives the protein CASSPGTGWGTDTQYF. V and J are TRBV5-1 and TRBJ2-3; 8 bases are a match to TRBD1. The V and J ends lost 4 bases and 1 base, in that order; junction bases with no gene match: 8. CDR3 size: 16 residues. Germline V gives CDR1 SGHRS, CDR2 YFSETQ.